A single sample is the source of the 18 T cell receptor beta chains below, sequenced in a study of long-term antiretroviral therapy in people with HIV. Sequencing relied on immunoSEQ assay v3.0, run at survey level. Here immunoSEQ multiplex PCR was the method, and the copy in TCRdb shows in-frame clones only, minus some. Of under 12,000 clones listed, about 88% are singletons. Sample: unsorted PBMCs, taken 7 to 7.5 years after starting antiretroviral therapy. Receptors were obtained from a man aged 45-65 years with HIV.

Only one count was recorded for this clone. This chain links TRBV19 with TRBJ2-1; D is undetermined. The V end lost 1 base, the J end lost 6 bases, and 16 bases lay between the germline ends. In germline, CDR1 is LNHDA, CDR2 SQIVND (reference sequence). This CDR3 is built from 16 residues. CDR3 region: CASSIGRLEPLNEQFF. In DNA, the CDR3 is TGTGCCAGTAGTATAGGTCGGCTAGAACCACTCAATGAGCAGTTCTTC.

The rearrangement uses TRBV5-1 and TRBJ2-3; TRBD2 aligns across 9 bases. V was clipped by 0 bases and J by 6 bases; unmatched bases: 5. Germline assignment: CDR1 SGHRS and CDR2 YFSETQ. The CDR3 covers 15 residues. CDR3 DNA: TGCGCCAGCAGCTTGGAAGGCGGGGGGGCCGATACGCAGTATTTT. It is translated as CASSLEGGGADTQYF.

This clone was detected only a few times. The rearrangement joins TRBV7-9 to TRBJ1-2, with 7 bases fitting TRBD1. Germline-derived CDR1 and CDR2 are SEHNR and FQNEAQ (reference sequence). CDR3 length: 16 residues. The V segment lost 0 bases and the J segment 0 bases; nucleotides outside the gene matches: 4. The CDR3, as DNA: TGTGCCAGCAGCTTAGCCCAGGGGGAAGCTAACTATGGCTACACCTTC. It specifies CASSLAQGEANYGYTF.

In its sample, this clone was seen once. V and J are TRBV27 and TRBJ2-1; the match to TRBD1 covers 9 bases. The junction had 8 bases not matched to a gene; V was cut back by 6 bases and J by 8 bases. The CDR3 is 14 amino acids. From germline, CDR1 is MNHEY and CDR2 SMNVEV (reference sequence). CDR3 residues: CASSDRGVADEQFF. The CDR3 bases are TGTGCCAGCAGCGACAGGGGGGTTGCCGATGAGCAGTTCTTC.

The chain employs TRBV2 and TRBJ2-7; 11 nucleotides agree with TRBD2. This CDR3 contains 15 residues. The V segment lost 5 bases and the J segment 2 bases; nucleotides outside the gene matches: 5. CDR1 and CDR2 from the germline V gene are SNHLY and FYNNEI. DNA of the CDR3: TGTGCCAGCAGTCCGGGACTAGCGGCTACCTACGAGCAGTACTTC. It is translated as CASSPGLAATYEQYF.

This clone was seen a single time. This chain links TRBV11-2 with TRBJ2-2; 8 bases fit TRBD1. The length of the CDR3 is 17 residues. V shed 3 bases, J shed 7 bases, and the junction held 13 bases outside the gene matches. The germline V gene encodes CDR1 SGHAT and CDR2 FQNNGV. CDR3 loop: CASSFPTGEFSSGELFF. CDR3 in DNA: TGTGCCAGCAGCTTCCCGACAGGGGAATTTTCGAGCGGGGAGCTGTTTTTT. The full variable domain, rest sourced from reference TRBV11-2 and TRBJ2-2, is EAGVAQSPRYKIIEKRQSVAFWCNPISGHATLYWYQQILGQGPKLLIQFQNNGVVDDSQLPKDRFSAERLKGVDSTLKIQPAKLEDSAVYLCASSFPTGEFSSGELFFGEGSRLTVL.

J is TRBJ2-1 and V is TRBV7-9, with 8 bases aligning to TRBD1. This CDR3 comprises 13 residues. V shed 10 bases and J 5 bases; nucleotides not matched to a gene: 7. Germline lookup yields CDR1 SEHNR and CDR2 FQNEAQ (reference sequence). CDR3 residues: CATRTGLDNEQFF. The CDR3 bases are TGTGCCACCAGGACAGGGTTGGACAATGAGCAGTTCTTC.

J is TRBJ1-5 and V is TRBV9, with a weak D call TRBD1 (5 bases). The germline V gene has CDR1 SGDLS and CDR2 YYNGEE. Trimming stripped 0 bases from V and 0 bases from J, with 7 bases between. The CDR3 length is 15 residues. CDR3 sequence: CASSVAGGSNQPQHF. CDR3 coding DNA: TGTGCCAGCAGCGTAGCCGGGGGTAGCAATCAGCCCCAGCATTTT.

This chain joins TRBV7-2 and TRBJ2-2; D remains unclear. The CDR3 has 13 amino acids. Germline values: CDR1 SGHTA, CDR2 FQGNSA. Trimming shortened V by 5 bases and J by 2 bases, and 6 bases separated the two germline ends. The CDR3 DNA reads TGTGCCAGCAGCCGATTAAACACCGGGGAGCTGTTTTTT. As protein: CASSRLNTGELFF.

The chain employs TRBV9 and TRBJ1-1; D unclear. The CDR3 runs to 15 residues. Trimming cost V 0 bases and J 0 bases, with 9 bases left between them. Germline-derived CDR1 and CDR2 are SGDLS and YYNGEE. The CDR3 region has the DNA TGTGCCAGCAGCGTAGAGGCAGGAGTGAACACTGAAGCTTTCTTT. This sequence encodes CASSVEAGVNTEAFF.

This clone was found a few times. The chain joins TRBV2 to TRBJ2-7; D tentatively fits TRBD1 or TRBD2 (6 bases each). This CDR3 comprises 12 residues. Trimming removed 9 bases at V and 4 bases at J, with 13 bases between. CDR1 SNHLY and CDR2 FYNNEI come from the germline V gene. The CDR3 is CASRGGIYEQYF. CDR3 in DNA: TGTGCCAGTCGAGGGGGGATTTACGAGCAGTACTTC.

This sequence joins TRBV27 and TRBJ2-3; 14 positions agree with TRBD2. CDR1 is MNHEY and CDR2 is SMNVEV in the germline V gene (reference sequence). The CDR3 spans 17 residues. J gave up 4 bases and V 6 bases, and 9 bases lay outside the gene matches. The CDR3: CASRGTSGGWAADTQYF. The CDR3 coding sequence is TGTGCCAGCAGGGGGACTAGCGGGGGTTGGGCCGCAGATACGCAGTATTTT.

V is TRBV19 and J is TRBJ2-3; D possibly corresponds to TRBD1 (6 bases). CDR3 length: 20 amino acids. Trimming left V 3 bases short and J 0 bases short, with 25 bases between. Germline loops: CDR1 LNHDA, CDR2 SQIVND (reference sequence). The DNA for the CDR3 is TGTGCCAGTAGTATCCCTCTTGGAGGCAAGGGGGATCCTAGCACAGATACGCAGTATTTT. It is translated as CASSIPLGGKGDPSTDTQYF.

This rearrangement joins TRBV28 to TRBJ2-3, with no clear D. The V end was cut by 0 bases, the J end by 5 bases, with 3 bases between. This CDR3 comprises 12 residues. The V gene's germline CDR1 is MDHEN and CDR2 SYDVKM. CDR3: CASSLWLDTQYF. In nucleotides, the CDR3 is TGTGCCAGCAGTTTATGGCTAGATACGCAGTATTTT.

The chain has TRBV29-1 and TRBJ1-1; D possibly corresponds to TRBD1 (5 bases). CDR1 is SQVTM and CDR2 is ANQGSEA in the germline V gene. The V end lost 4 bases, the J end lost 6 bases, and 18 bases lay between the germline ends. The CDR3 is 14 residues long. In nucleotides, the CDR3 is TGCAGCGTTGTAGTGGACAACAGGCGCTCTGAAGCTTTCTTT. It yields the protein CSVVVDNRRSEAFF.

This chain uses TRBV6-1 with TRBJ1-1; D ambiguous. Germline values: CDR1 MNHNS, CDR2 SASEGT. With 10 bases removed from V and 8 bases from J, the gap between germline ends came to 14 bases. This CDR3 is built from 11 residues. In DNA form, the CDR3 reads TGTGCCACCCGTCCCGGAGTAGAAGCTTTCTTT. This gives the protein CATRPGVEAFF.

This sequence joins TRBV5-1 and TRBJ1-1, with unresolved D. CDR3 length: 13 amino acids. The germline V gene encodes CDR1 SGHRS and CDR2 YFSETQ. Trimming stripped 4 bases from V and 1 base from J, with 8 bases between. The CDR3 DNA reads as TGCGCCAGCAGCCTCGGACCGAACACTGAAGCTTTCTTT. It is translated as CASSLGPNTEAFF.

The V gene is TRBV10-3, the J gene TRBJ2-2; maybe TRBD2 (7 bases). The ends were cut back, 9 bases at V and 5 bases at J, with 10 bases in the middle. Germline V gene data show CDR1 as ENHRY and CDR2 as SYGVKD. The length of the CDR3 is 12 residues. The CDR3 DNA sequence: TGTGCCATGAGGGGGGGAACCGGGGAGCTGTTTTTT. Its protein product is CAMRGGTGELFF.